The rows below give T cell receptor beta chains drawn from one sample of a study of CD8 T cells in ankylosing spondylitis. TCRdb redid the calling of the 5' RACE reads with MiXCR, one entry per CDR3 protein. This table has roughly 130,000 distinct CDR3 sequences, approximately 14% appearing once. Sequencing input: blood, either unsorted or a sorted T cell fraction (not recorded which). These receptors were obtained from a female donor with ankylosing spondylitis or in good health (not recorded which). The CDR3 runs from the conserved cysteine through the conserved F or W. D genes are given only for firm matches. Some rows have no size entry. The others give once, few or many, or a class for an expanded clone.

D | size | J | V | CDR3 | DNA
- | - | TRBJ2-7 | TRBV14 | CASSLQGANPYEQYF | TGTGCCAGCAGCCTGCAGGGAGCCAATCCTTACGAGCAGTACTTC
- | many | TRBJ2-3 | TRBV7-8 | CASSLVHSTDTQYF | TGTGCCAGCAGCTTAGTTCATAGCACAGATACGCAGTATTTT
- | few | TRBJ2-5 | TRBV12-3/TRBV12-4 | CASSFEFRETQYF | TGTGCCAGCAGTTTCGAGTTCCGGGAGACCCAGTACTTC
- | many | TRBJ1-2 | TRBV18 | CASSLGHLNYGYTF | TGTGCCAGCTCACTGGGACACCTTAACTATGGCTACACCTTC
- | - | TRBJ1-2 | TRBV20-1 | CSAVRTLGNGYTF | TGCAGTGCTGTACGGACACTTGGGAATGGCTACACCTTC
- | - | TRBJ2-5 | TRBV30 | CAWMALQETQYF | TGTGCCTGGATGGCTTTACAAGAGACCCAGTACTTC
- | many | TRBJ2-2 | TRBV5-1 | CASSLPGTSIGTGELFF | TGCGCCAGCAGCTTGCCCGGGACTTCAATCGGCACCGGGGAGCTGTTTTTT
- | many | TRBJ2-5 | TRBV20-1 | CSARDSGETQYF | TGCAGTGCTAGAGATTCGGGGGAGACCCAGTACTTC
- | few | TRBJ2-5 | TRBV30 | CACQRGFETQYF | TGTGCCTGCCAACGGGGTTTCGAGACCCAGTACTTC
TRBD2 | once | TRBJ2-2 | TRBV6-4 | CASSQTSGRKTGELFF | TGTGCCAGCAGCCAGACTAGCGGGAGAAAAACCGGGGAGCTGTTTTTT
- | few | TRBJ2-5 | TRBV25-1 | CATQAATKEQETQYF | TGTGCCACCCAAGCGGCGACGAAAGAGCAAGAGACCCAGTACTTC
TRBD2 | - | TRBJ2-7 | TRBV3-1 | CASSPGLAFEQYF | TGTGCCAGCAGCCCAGGACTAGCCTTCGAGCAGTACTTC
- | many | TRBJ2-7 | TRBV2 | CASSDLSWGISYEQYF | TGTGCCAGCAGTGACCTCTCGTGGGGAATCTCCTACGAGCAGTACTTC
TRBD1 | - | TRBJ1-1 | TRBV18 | CASSQQGGYSLNTEAFF | TGTGCCAGCTCCCAGCAGGGGGGTTACAGCCTGAACACTGAAGCTTTCTTT
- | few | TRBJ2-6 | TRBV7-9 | CASHPEGTGANVLTF | TGTGCCAGCCACCCAGAGGGCACCGGGGCCAACGTCCTGACTTTC
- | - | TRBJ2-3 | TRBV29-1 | CSVAAGISTDTQYF | TGCAGCGTTGCGGCGGGCATTAGCACAGATACGCAGTATTTT
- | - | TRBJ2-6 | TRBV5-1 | CASSLTRGVGANVLTF | TGCGCCAGCAGCTTGACACGGGGAGTTGGGGCCAACGTCCTGACTTTC
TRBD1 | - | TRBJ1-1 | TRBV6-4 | CGSSRTGWWLNTEAFF | TGTGGCAGCAGCCGGACAGGCTGGTGGTTGAACACTGAAGCTTTCTTT
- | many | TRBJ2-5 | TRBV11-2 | CASSPGLAGQETQYF | TGTGCCAGCAGCCCCGGCTTGGCAGGACAAGAGACCCAGTACTTC
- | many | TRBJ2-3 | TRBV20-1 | CSAPAGADTQYF | TGCAGTGCCCCAGCGGGCGCAGATACGCAGTATTTT
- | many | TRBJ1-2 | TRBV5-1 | CASSLGQDGYTF | TGCGCCAGCAGCTTGGGGCAGGATGGCTACACCTTC
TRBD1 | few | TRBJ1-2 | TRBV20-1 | CSARGDRVDHGYTF | TGCAGTGCTAGAGGGGACAGGGTCGATCATGGCTACACCTTC
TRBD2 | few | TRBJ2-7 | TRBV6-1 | CAGGDGIYEQYF | TGTGCCGGGGGGGACGGAATCTACGAGCAGTACTTC
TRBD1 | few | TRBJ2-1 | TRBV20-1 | CSAHADRGQGEQFF | TGCAGTGCGCATGCCGACAGGGGTCAGGGTGAGCAGTTCTTC
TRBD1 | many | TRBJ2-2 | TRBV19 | CASKTDRSFTGELFF | TGTGCCAGTAAGACGGACAGGAGCTTCACCGGGGAGCTGTTTTTT
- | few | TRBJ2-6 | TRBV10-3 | CAISEGSSGANVLTF | TGTGCCATCAGTGAAGGGTCCTCTGGGGCCAACGTCCTGACTTTC
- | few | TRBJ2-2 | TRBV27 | CASSLGWYTGELFF | TGTGCCAGCAGTTTGGGGTGGTACACCGGGGAGCTGTTTTTT
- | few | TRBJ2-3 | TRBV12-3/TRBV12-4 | CASSLAVDTQYF | TGTGCCAGCAGTTTAGCGGTGGATACGCAGTATTTT
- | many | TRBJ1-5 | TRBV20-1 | CSASFSYSNQPQHF | TGCAGTGCTAGTTTCAGCTATAGCAATCAGCCCCAGCATTTT
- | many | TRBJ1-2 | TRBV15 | CATSRDVLNPQTNYGYTF | TGTGCCACCAGCAGAGATGTCCTGAATCCCCAGACTAACTATGGCTACACCTTC
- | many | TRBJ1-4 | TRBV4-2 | CASSQDLPQGRSEKLFF | TGTGCCAGCAGCCAAGACCTACCCCAGGGGAGAAGTGAAAAACTGTTTTTT
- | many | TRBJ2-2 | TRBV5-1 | CASSLGHSNTGELFF | TGCGCCAGCAGCTTAGGACACTCGAACACCGGGGAGCTGTTTTTT
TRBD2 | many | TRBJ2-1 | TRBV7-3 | CASSPRTSSYNEQFF | TGTGCCAGCAGCCCCAGGACTAGCAGCTACAATGAGCAGTTCTTC
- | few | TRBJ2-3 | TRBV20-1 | CSGTPWASLLTDTQYF | TGCAGTGGCACTCCTTGGGCTAGCTTATTGACAGATACGCAGTATTTT
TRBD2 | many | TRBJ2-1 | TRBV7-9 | CASIRGGRLNNEQFF | TGTGCCAGCATCCGCGGGGGGCGATTGAACAATGAGCAGTTCTTC
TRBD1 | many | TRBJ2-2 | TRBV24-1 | CATSGDRGDTGELFF | TGTGCCACCAGTGGGGACAGGGGGGACACCGGGGAGCTGTTTTTT
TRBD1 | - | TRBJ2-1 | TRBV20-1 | CSACRDRGNEQFF | TGCAGTGCTTGCCGGGACAGGGGCAATGAGCAGTTCTTC
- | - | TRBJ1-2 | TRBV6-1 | CASSGVVGYGYTF | TGTGCCAGCAGTGGTGTTGTCGGGTATGGCTACACCTTC
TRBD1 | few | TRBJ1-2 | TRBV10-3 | CATTDRESEGYTF | TGTGCCACAACGGACAGGGAGAGTGAGGGCTACACCTTC
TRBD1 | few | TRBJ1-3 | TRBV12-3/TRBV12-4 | CASRTGEGNTIYF | TGTGCCAGCAGGACAGGGGAAGGAAACACCATATATTTT
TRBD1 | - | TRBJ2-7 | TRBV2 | CASSTGGSYEQYF | TGTGCCAGCTCCACAGGGGGGTCCTACGAGCAGTACTTC
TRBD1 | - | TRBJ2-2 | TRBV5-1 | CASSSRQGSSTGELFF | TGCGCCAGCAGCTCCCGACAGGGATCATCCACCGGGGAGCTGTTTTTT
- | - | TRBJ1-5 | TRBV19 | CASSIGDRYNQPQHF | TGTGCCAGTAGTATCGGTGACAGATACAATCAGCCCCAGCATTTT
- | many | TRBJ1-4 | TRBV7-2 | CASRPQRSGEKLFF | TGTGCCAGCAGACCACAAAGGTCCGGAGAAAAACTGTTTTTT
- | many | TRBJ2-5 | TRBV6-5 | CASSEQGTQYF | TGTGCCAGCAGTGAACAGGGGACCCAGTACTTC
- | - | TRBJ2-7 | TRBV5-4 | CASSYGGLSSYEQYF | TGTGCCAGCAGCTATGGCGGGCTGAGCTCTTACGAGCAGTACTTC
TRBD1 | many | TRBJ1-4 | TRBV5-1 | CASSGDRGATNEKLFF | TGCGCCAGCAGCGGCGACAGGGGTGCAACTAATGAAAAACTGTTTTTT
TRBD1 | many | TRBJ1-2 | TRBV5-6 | CASTSQGAYGYTF | TGTGCCAGCACCTCGCAGGGGGCGTATGGCTACACCTTC
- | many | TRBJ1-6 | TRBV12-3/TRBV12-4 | CASSFGGANSPLHF | TGTGCCAGCAGTTTTGGGGGTGCTAATTCACCCCTCCACTTT
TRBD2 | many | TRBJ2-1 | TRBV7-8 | CASRALSGRGKNNEQFF | TGTGCCAGCAGAGCCCTTAGCGGGAGGGGTAAAAACAATGAGCAGTTCTTC
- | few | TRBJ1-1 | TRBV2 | CASRRNREMNTEAFF | TGTGCCAGCAGGCGAAACAGGGAGATGAACACTGAAGCTTTCTTT
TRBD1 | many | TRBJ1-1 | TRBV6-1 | CASSESGGLAFF | TGTGCCAGCAGTGAATCAGGGGGCCTGGCTTTCTTT
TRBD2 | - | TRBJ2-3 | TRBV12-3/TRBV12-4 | CASSLNSGGSADTQYF | TGTGCCAGCAGCTTGAATAGCGGGGGGAGCGCAGATACGCAGTATTTT